This TCR beta chain derives from a study of T cells in localized non-small cell lung cancer. The data were produced by immunoSEQ multiplex PCR, yet TCRdb's version contains in-frame clones alone and is incomplete. The sample consists of approximately 43,000 clones, around 86% of them appearing once. Germline V CDR1 and CDR2: SGHRS, YFSETQ. The CDR3 is 15 residues long. The trim removed 1 base at V and 2 bases at J, leaving 1 base unmatched. The chain links TRBV5-1 to TRBJ2-3, with 10 nucleotides matching TRBD2. Source: peripheral blood, taken before any cancer treatment. This clonotype originated in a woman aged 18-49 years with stage III lung adenocarcinoma. Written as DNA, the CDR3 is TGCGCCAGCAGCTTGCTAGCGGGGGTCACAGATACGCAGTATTTT. Amino acids: CASSLLAGVTDTQYF.